In this sample, the clone carrying this TCR beta chain turned up once. The target antigen is unknown. The sample belongs to a study of cytomegalovirus exposure and HLA in healthy donors. Trimming took off 1 base at V and 4 bases at J, with 10 bases between the two ends. This CDR3 comprises 14 residues. Germline V CDR1 and CDR2: SEHNR, FQNEAQ (reference sequence). The PCR was carried out with 60 Vbeta primers and 13 Jbeta primers. Here immunoSEQ multiplex PCR was the method, and the copy in TCRdb shows in-frame clones only, minus some. This sample has 100,000 to 150,000 clones, with roughly 78% found just once. General study points: A later analysis by the authors found several of the most significant clusters apparently linked to common viral pathogens. Previous analysis showed most TCR beta V segments were productive about 90% or about 30% of the time. For most subjects, TCR beta sequences were reported to predict HLA-A and HLA-B alleles with accuracy.

The gene calls are TRBV7-9 and TRBJ1-1; the D gene is possibly TRBD1 (5 bases). The sequence was obtained from a man aged 30 to 39 in good health and CMV-seropositive. The sequenced sample was PBMCs. CDR3 in DNA: TGTGCCAGCAGCTTAGAGGGGCTTGGCACTGAAGCTTTCTTT. Amino acids: CASSLEGLGTEAFF.